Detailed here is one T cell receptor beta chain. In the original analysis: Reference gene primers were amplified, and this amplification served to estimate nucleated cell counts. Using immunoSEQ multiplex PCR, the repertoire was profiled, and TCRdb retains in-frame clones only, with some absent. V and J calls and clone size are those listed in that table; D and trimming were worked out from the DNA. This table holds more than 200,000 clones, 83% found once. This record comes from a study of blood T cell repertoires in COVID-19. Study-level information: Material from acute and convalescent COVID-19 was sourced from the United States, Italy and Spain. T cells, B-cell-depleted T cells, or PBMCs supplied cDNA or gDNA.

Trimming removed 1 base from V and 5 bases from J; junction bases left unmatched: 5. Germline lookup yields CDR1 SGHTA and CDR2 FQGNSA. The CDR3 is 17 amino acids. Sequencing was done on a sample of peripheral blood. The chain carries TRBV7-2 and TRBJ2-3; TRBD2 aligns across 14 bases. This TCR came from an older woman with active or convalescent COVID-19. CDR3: CASSLGLAGGPGDTQYF. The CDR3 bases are TGTGCCAGCAGCTTAGGACTAGCGGGAGGGCCTGGAGATACGCAGTATTTT.